Below are 24 T cell receptor beta chains sequenced from a single sample in a study of tumor-infiltrating lymphocytes in primary liver carcinoma. Blood RNA was derived from unsorted whole blood, and germline DNA was extracted too. Production of TCR beta cDNA used 400 to 650 ng total RNA together with a constant-region primer. TCR beta libraries came from three nested multiplex PCR rounds using slightly modified ARM-PCR. For roughly 10 cycles apiece, the opening two PCR rounds ran with TRBV1-TRBV30 forward primers and a C-beta reverse primer. In TCRdb, the multiplex PCR reads were re-called with MiXCR into one record per CDR3 protein. The table has 300,000 to 400,000 distinct CDR3 sequences, about 65% seen once. Sequenced input: peripheral blood. Source of these receptors: a man aged 35-49 years with primary liver carcinoma and hepatitis B virus infection.

For the CDR3, the DNA is TGCGCCAGCAGCCTAGAACGAGGGGGATCGACTAAGCAGCCCCAGCATTTT. This codes for CASSLERGGSTKQPQHF. V gene TRBV4-1 combines with J gene TRBJ1-5, with D maybe TRBD1 (6 bases). The V gene's germline CDR1 is MGHRA and CDR2 YSYEKL. Trimming removed 4 bases at V and 7 bases at J, with 23 bases between. The CDR3 length is 17 residues.

Notes on this clonotype: Since a much larger clone is just one base distant, this may be a read error. The V call is TRBV6-6, the J call TRBJ2-1, with 15 nucleotides matching TRBD2. Germline V gene lookup returns CDR1 MNHNY and CDR2 SVGAGI (reference sequence). The CDR3 loop spans 17 amino acids. Written as DNA, the CDR3 is TGTACCAGCAGTTACAATACTAGGACTAGCGGGAGGGATGAGCAGTTCTTC. Protein sequence: CTSSYNTRTSGRDEQFF.

This clonotype was observed at least ten times. The J gene is TRBJ2-7, the V gene TRBV6-6; a possible D gene is TRBD2 (6 bases). Trimming left V 8 bases short and J 2 bases short, with 13 bases between. CDR1 and CDR2 from the germline V gene are MNHNY and SVGAGI (reference sequence). CDR3 length: 13 residues. CDR3 DNA sequence: TGTGCCAGCCAAAGCGGGCCCACCTACGAGCAGTACTTC. Protein sequence: CASQSGPTYEQYF.

The chain joins TRBV11-2 to TRBJ1-2; TRBD1 is a possible D gene (6 bases). V gave up 9 bases and J gave up 8 bases, with 25 bases separating them. Germline V CDR1 and CDR2: SGHAT, FQNNGV. The CDR3 extends over 15 amino acids. The DNA for the CDR3 is TGTGCCAGTACCTTGAGGCGACAGGACGCGGGGGGCTACACCTTC. Protein: CASTLRRQDAGGYTF.

Note on this clonotype: Being one base from a much bigger clone, this may be a read error. The V call is TRBV6-5, the J call TRBJ2-4, with a tentative D call TRBD2 (5 bases). The V gene's germline CDR1 is MNHEY and CDR2 SVGAGI. The CDR3 has 16 amino acids. The CDR3: CARSYSREIAKNIQYF. The CDR3 DNA sequence: TGTGCCCGCAGTTACTCGAGGGAAATAGCCAAAAACATTCAGTACTTC.

This clonotype was recorded only once. The chain carries TRBV14 and TRBJ1-2; tentatively, D is TRBD1 (6 bases). Germline assignment: CDR1 SGHDN and CDR2 FVKESK. Trimming shortened V by 3 bases and J by 8 bases, and 10 bases separated the two germline ends. The CDR3 loop spans 12 amino acids. This chain's CDR3 is CASSQGANGYTF. The CDR3 nucleotides read TGTGCCAGCAGCCAGGGGGCCAACGGCTACACCTTC.

This chain joins TRBV29-1 and TRBJ1-5, with 9 bases fitting TRBD1. Germline assignment: CDR1 SQVTM and CDR2 ANQGSEA. This CDR3 is 14 amino acids long. The junction had 10 bases not matched to a gene; V was cut back by 6 bases and J by 7 bases. CDR3 protein: CSVWDREGRQPQHF. The CDR3 DNA reads as TGCAGCGTGTGGGACAGGGAGGGCCGCCAGCCCCAGCATTTT.

The genes are TRBV28 and TRBJ2-5; TRBD1 is a possible D gene (6 bases). The CDR3 spans 13 residues. Germline V gene sequence: CDR1 MDHEN, CDR2 SYDVKM. V lost 6 bases and J lost 5, with 13 bases in between. This chain's CDR3 is CASRSGHGETQYF. Written as DNA, the CDR3 is TGTGCCAGCAGGTCGGGACACGGGGAGACCCAGTACTTC. Looking up the rest from reference TRBV28 and TRBJ2-5 gives the full variable domain: DVKVTQSSRYLVKRTGEKVFLECVQDMDHENMFWYRQDPGLGLRLIYFSYDVKMKEKGDIPEGYSVSREKKERFSLILESASTNQTSMYLCASRSGHGETQYFGPGTRLLVL.

There are a few counts of this clonotype. J is TRBJ2-2 and V is TRBV30, with a tentative D call TRBD2 (5 bases). Trimming left V 1 base short and J 4 bases short, with 10 bases between. CDR1 is GTSNPN and CDR2 is SVGIG in the germline V gene (reference sequence). The CDR3 has 14 residues. This CDR3 is CAWSDPRGTGELFF. DNA of the CDR3: TGTGCCTGGAGTGACCCTCGGGGCACCGGGGAGCTGTTTTTT.

The J gene is TRBJ2-4, the V gene TRBV28; TRBD1 matches at 7 bases. V was pared by 6 bases and J by 3 bases, with 5 bases of the junction left unmatched. CDR1 and CDR2 from the germline V gene are MDHEN and SYDVKM. CDR3 length equals 14 residues. CDR3 sequence reads: CASRPGTVKNIQYF. CDR3 bases: TGTGCCAGCAGACCCGGGACAGTCAAAAACATTCAGTACTTC.

The chain couples TRBV11-2 to TRBJ2-2, with D hard to call. CDR1 is SGHAT and CDR2 is FQNNGV in the germline V gene. This CDR3 is built from 14 residues. V was cut by 7 bases and J by 7 bases, with 16 bases left in between. The chain's CDR3 is CASTLEVRIGELFF. The CDR3 region has the DNA TGTGCCAGCACCCTAGAGGTACGCATCGGGGAGCTGTTTTTT.

The chain carries TRBV29-1 and TRBJ2-1; 7 nucleotides line up with TRBD2. J gave up 5 bases and V 4 bases, and 11 bases lay outside the gene matches. The germline V gene has CDR1 SQVTM and CDR2 ANQGSEA. This CDR3 region has 15 residues. CDR3 region: CSVGMRGTVDNEQFF. The CDR3 nucleotides read TGCAGCGTTGGAATGCGGGGGACGGTCGACAATGAGCAGTTCTTC.

Only one count was recorded for this clonotype. A clone one base away is much larger, so this may be a read error. The chain carries TRBV6-5 and TRBJ2-6; D remains ambiguous. The germline CDR1 and CDR2 sequences are MNHEY and SVGAGI. There are 15 residues in the CDR3. V gave up 6 bases and J gave up 0 bases, with 9 bases separating them. The CDR3 sequence: CASSPVSSGANVLTF. CDR3 nucleotides: TGTGCCAGCAGCCCCGTGTCCTCTGGGGCCAACGTCCTGACTTTC.

In regard to this clonotype: The CDR3 ends on some other residue instead of the conserved phenylalanine or tryptophan, so this is likely a read error. V and J are TRBV4-1 and TRBJ2-2; possibly TRBD1 or TRBD2 for D (5 bases each). The CDR3 is 17 residues long. Germline loops: CDR1 MGHRA, CDR2 YSYEKL. Deletions cut 1 base from V and 6 bases from J, with 18 bases between. CDR3 sequence: CASSQVPLTGRAGELFL. The CDR3 bases are TGCGCCAGCAGCCAAGTTCCGCTAACGGGACGTGCCGGGGAGCTGTTTTTA.

With respect to this clonotype: The germline gene is not matched at one end of the junction; a read error may be the cause. The chain employs TRBV11-2 and TRBJ2-1; D is possibly TRBD2 (6 bases). The germline V gene encodes CDR1 SGHAT and CDR2 FQNNGV. The CDR3 extends over 16 amino acids. The CDR3 DNA reads TGTGACAGCAGCTTAGCGGCTAGTGAGAGGGGAAATGAGCAGCTCTTC. Protein product: CDSSLAASERGNEQLF.

With regard to this clonotype: Being one base from a much bigger clone, this may be a read error. The chain employs TRBV6-1 and TRBJ2-5; tentative D call: TRBD1 (5 bases). Germline V gene sequence: CDR1 MNHNS, CDR2 SASEGT. V lost 10 bases to trimming and J lost 0 bases, with 15 bases between them. The CDR3 loop spans 14 amino acids. CDR3 sequence: CATLDMGNQETQYF. DNA of the CDR3: TGTGCCACCCTGGACATGGGTAACCAAGAGACCCAGTACTTC.

The chain employs TRBV11-2 and TRBJ2-4; possible D gene TRBD1, 5 bases. The CDR3 extends over 18 amino acids. Trimming took off 5 bases at V and 1 base at J, with 21 bases between the two ends. Germline V gene data show CDR1 as SGHAT and CDR2 as FQNNGV. CDR3 sequence reads: CASSTTGASTAAKNIQYF. CDR3 in DNA: TGTGCCAGCAGCACAACTGGGGCTTCCACGGCGGCCAAAAACATTCAGTACTTC.

This clonotype was picked up one time. A much larger clone lies a single base off, so this may be a read error. CDR3 DNA: TGTGCCAGCATCAGAACCGAAGGGAACGACCAGTACTTC. It encodes CASIRTEGNDQYF. The chain links TRBV6-2 or TRBV6-3 to TRBJ2-7; no definite D call. In germline, CDR1 is MNHEY, CDR2 SVGEGT. CDR3 size: 13 residues.

Regarding this clonotype: This could be a read error, since a much larger clone is one nucleotide away. The chain links TRBV5-4 to TRBJ1-1; D is uncertain. This CDR3 has 15 residues. Germline-derived CDR1 and CDR2 are SGHNT and YYREEE (reference sequence). Trimming left V 3 bases short and J 1 base short, with 13 bases between. CDR3 sequence (DNA): TGTGCCAGCAGCTCGAACCCTATAAGGAACACTGAAGCTTTCTTT. This codes for CASSSNPIRNTEAFF.

Turning to this clonotype: This CDR3 is missing its conserved last phenylalanine or tryptophan, likely due to a read error. The chain couples TRBV11-2 to TRBJ2-1, with a possible D match to TRBD2 (6 bases). Germline lookup yields CDR1 SGHAT and CDR2 FQNNGV. This CDR3 has 19 amino acids. In DNA form, the CDR3 reads TGTGCCAGCAGCAACCATCCCGTAGTCCGGGACTCGAGATACAAAGAGCAGTTCTAC. This codes for CASSNHPVVRDSRYKEQFY.

Of note for this clonotype: Compared with germline, one end of the junction differs, possibly owing to a read error. The chain links TRBV10-1 to TRBJ1-6, with 9 bases fitting TRBD1. CDR3 size: 13 residues. Germline V gives CDR1 WNHNN, CDR2 SYGVQD (reference sequence). CDR3 coding DNA: TGCGTCAGCAGTGAGCCGGGACAGGGCGGCCTCCACTTT. Protein: CVSSEPGQGGLHF.

The V call is TRBV5-8, the J call TRBJ2-1, with D unclear. V gave up 0 bases and J gave up 4 bases, with 8 bases separating them. This CDR3 region has 14 residues. CDR1 and CDR2 from the germline V gene are SGHTS and YDEGEE. The CDR3 nucleotides are TGTGCCAGCAGCTTGGGGTCAGATTACAATGAGCAGTTCTTC. Protein sequence: CASSLGSDYNEQFF. The full variable domain, with the rest looked up from reference TRBV5-8 and TRBJ2-1, is EAGVTQSPTHLIKTRGQQATLRCSPISGHTSVYWYQQALGLGLQFLLWYDEGEERNRGNFPPRFSGRQFPNYSSELNVNALELEDSALYLCASSLGSDYNEQFFGPGTRLTVL.

The chain is built from TRBV20-1 and TRBJ2-1, with D possibly matching TRBD2 (5 bases). This CDR3 comprises 16 residues. Germline V gene data show CDR1 as DFQATT and CDR2 as SNEGSKA (reference sequence). V lost 0 bases to trimming and J lost 7 bases, with 19 bases between them. CDR3 sequence: CSARDLRNVWRNEQFF. CDR3 nucleotide sequence: TGCAGTGCTAGAGATCTCAGGAATGTATGGAGGAATGAGCAGTTCTTC.

In regard to this clonotype: A much larger clone differs from this one at a single base, so this may be a read error. The rearrangement joins TRBV6-5 to TRBJ2-2; D gene unclear. Germline lookup yields CDR1 MNHEY and CDR2 SVGAGI. The length of the CDR3 is 13 residues. The CDR3 reads CARSYSTAGELFF. The CDR3 DNA sequence: TGTGCCAGAAGTTACTCGACCGCCGGGGAGCTGTTTTTT.